These 19 T cell receptor beta chains were all obtained from the same sample, sequenced in a study of blood T cell repertoires in COVID-19. The data were produced by immunoSEQ multiplex PCR, yet TCRdb's version contains in-frame clones alone and is incomplete. The sample records 300,000 or so clones, around 86% being singletons. Sequencing used peripheral blood. All receptors derive from a man aged 45-65 years with active or convalescent COVID-19.

The chain recombines TRBV30 with TRBJ1-1; D gene ambiguous. V lost 1 base and J 1 base, leaving 7 bases between the germline ends. Germline V lookup: CDR1 GTSNPN, CDR2 SVGIG (reference sequence). This CDR3 comprises 13 residues. This CDR3 reads CAWSGISNTEAFF. For the CDR3, the DNA is TGTGCCTGGAGTGGTATCTCGAACACTGAAGCTTTCTTT.

V is TRBV2 and J is TRBJ1-1, with a tentative D call TRBD1 (6 bases). In germline, CDR1 is SNHLY, CDR2 FYNNEI. Trimming cost V 6 bases and J 3 bases, with 17 bases left between them. This CDR3 is 15 amino acids long. In nucleotides, the CDR3 is TGTGCCAGCAGATTGAACAGGGTGGTTTACACTGAAGCTTTCTTT. Its translation: CASRLNRVVYTEAFF. Looking up the rest from reference TRBV2 and TRBJ1-1 gives the full variable domain: EPEVTQTPSHQVTQMGQEVILRCVPISNHLYFYWYRQILGQKVEFLVSFYNNEISEKSEIFDDQFSVERPDGSNFTLKIRSTKLEDSAMYFCASRLNRVVYTEAFFGQGTRLTVV.

The rearrangement uses TRBV14 and TRBJ1-2; 7 nucleotides agree with TRBD1. Germline values: CDR1 SGHDN, CDR2 FVKESK. The length of the CDR3 is 14 residues. The V gene end was trimmed by 0 bases and the J gene end by 3 bases; junction bases not matched to a gene: 1. CDR3 sequence: CASSQEGGHYGYTF. The CDR3 nucleotides are TGTGCCAGCAGCCAAGAAGGGGGCCACTATGGCTACACCTTC.

The J gene is TRBJ1-4, the V gene TRBV15, with 8 bases matching TRBD1. The ends lost 1 base at V and 5 bases at J; junction bases unmatched: 0. CDR3 size: 14 residues. Germline V gene data show CDR1 as LNHNV and CDR2 as YYDKDF (reference sequence). CDR3 sequence reads: CATSRGQGNEKLFF. The CDR3, as DNA: TGTGCCACCAGCAGAGGACAGGGGAATGAAAAACTGTTTTTT.

The J gene is TRBJ1-5, the V gene TRBV2; D not resolved. Germline V CDR1 and CDR2: SNHLY, FYNNEI. V gave up 1 base and J gave up 1 base, with 8 bases separating them. The CDR3 is made up of 15 amino acids. CDR3 DNA sequence: TGTGCCAGCAGTGAAGGCCAGTTAAGCAATCAGCCCCAGCATTTT. Encoded protein: CASSEGQLSNQPQHF.

The genes are TRBV3-1 (or the pseudogene TRBV3-2) and TRBJ2-1; TRBD2 agrees at 8 bases. This CDR3 is built from 15 residues. Losses at the gene ends were 4 bases for V and 3 bases for J; bases not matched to a gene: 5. CDR1 LGHDT and CDR2 YNNKEL come from the germline V gene (reference sequence). CDR3 sequence (DNA): TGTGCCAGCAGCCCCACTAGCGGCGACTACAATGAGCAGTTCTTC. The encoded protein is CASSPTSGDYNEQFF.

The chain is built from TRBV9 and TRBJ1-1; no definite D call. Deletions cut 6 bases from V and 1 base from J, with 22 bases between. CDR1 is SGDLS, CDR2 YYNGEE, per germline. The CDR3 runs to 17 residues. In DNA, the CDR3 is TGTGCCAGCACCCCTCTCGGGTTTTCGGTAGCGAACACTGAAGCTTTCTTT. The encoded protein is CASTPLGFSVANTEAFF.

This rearrangement joins TRBV7-9 to TRBJ1-2; D is ambiguous. V was shortened by 1 base and J by 0 bases, with 9 bases between the two germline ends. Germline-derived CDR1 and CDR2 are SEHNR and FQNEAQ (reference sequence). The CDR3 totals 15 residues. The CDR3 DNA reads TGTGCCAGCAGCTTAGGACAAGCATCTAACTATGGCTACACCTTC. This translates into CASSLGQASNYGYTF.

This rearrangement joins TRBV18 to TRBJ1-5, with TRBD1 matching 7 bases. The V segment lost 6 bases and the J segment 5 bases; nucleotides outside the gene matches: 7. Germline CDR1 KGHSH, CDR2 LQKENI. The CDR3 runs to 14 residues. The CDR3 region has the DNA TGTGCCAGCTCGCCCGAGGGGGCCCATCAGCCCCAGCATTTT. Translation gives CASSPEGAHQPQHF.

This chain links TRBV28 with TRBJ1-4; D is perhaps TRBD1 (5 bases). The germline V gene has CDR1 MDHEN and CDR2 SYDVKM. V lost 4 bases to trimming and J lost 6 bases, with 9 bases between them. This CDR3 has 13 residues. CDR3: CASSSDSYEKLFF. CDR3 bases: TGTGCCAGCAGTTCTGACAGCTATGAAAAACTGTTTTTT.

Written as DNA, the CDR3 is TGTGCCAGCAGCAAGAACCTAGCTACCGAGCAGTACTTC. Translation gives CASSKNLATEQYF. The V gene is TRBV11-1, the J gene TRBJ2-7; D may be TRBD2 (5 bases). The CDR3 has 13 amino acids. Germline CDR1 is SGHAT and CDR2 is FQDESV (reference sequence). V lost 5 bases to trimming and J lost 6 bases, with 14 bases between them.

The chain joins TRBV7-2 to TRBJ1-2, with TRBD1 matching 7 bases. This CDR3 spans 15 amino acids. In germline, CDR1 is SGHTA, CDR2 FQGNSA. V lost 2 bases, J lost 0 bases, and 3 bases stayed unmatched. The CDR3 loop is CASSLRRGSNYGYTF. Here the CDR3 DNA reads TGTGCCAGCAGCTTACGCAGGGGGTCTAACTATGGCTACACCTTC.

The CDR3 region has the DNA TGTGCCAGCAGCTTAGATGAGGGACAGAGGAACACTGAAGCTTTCTTT. It encodes CASSLDEGQRNTEAFF. The rearrangement links TRBV7-8 to TRBJ1-1, with TRBD1 matching 7 bases. V gave up 1 base and J gave up 1 base; unmatched junction bases: 6. This CDR3 region has 16 residues. Germline-derived CDR1 and CDR2 are SGHVS and FQNEAQ.

The J gene is TRBJ2-2, the V gene TRBV6-5; 10 bases match TRBD1. The CDR3 has 15 amino acids. Losses at the gene ends were 2 bases for V and 7 bases for J; bases not matched to a gene: 4. Germline V CDR1 and CDR2: MNHEY, SVGAGI. Here the CDR3 DNA reads TGTGCCAGCAGTTACGACAGGGGGCGCGTCGGGGAGCTGTTTTTT. It is translated as CASSYDRGRVGELFF.

The chain combines TRBV2 with TRBJ2-7; 7 nucleotides match TRBD2. The CDR3 totals 17 residues. V gave up 3 bases and J gave up 5 bases; unmatched junction bases: 16. In germline, CDR1 is SNHLY, CDR2 FYNNEI. Here the CDR3 reads CASSDLGWAGERNEQYF. The CDR3 DNA follows: TGTGCCAGCAGTGACCTCGGGTGGGCGGGAGAAAGGAACGAGCAGTACTTC.

In regard to this clone: This specimen includes other DNA sequences encoding the same CDR3. J is TRBJ1-1 and V is TRBV7-3, with TRBD1 matching 8 bases. Trimming removed 4 bases from V and 1 base from J; junction bases left unmatched: 2. The CDR3 sequence is 14 residues long. Germline CDR1 reads SGHTA; CDR2 reads FQGTGA. The CDR3 protein is CASSSQGGNTEAFF. CDR3 bases: TGTGCCAGCAGCTCACAGGGGGGGAACACTGAAGCTTTCTTT. Combining the CDR3 with reference TRBV7-3 and TRBJ1-1 gives the whole variable domain GAGVSQTPSNKVTEKGKYVELRCDPISGHTALYWYRQSLGQGPEFLIYFQGTGAADDSGLPNDRFFAVRPEGSVSTLKIQRTERGDSAVYLCASSSQGGNTEAFFGQGTRLTVV.

This rearrangement joins TRBV20-1 to TRBJ1-1; tentatively, D is TRBD1 (5 bases). Trimming shortened V by 6 bases and J by 5 bases, and 25 bases separated the two germline ends. The germline V gene encodes CDR1 DFQATT and CDR2 SNEGSKA (reference sequence). This CDR3 is built from 16 residues. CDR3 in amino acids: CSASRVRGGGGTEAFF. The CDR3, as DNA: TGCAGTGCGAGTCGGGTTCGCGGGGGTGGTGGGACTGAAGCTTTCTTT.

J is TRBJ2-4 and V is TRBV7-9; D perhaps matches TRBD2 (5 bases). This CDR3 contains 12 residues. The V end lost 9 bases, the J end lost 6 bases, and 12 bases lay between the germline ends. Looked up from germline, CDR1 is SEHNR and CDR2 is FQNEAQ (reference sequence). CDR3 coding DNA: TGTGCCAGTTCGGAGGATTTAAACATTCAGTACTTC. Amino acids: CASSEDLNIQYF.

The J gene is TRBJ1-1, the V gene TRBV7-9; perhaps TRBD1 as D (5 bases). CDR1 is SEHNR and CDR2 is FQNEAQ in the germline V gene (reference sequence). V was pared by 10 bases and J by 8 bases, with 14 bases between. This CDR3 spans 11 amino acids. CDR3 bases: TGTGCCACTCTAACCGGGGGGGAAGCTTTCTTT. Protein sequence: CATLTGGEAFF. Combining the CDR3 with reference TRBV7-9 and TRBJ1-1 gives the whole variable domain DTGVSQNPRHKITKRGQNVTFRCDPISEHNRLYWYRQTLGQGPEFLTYFQNEAQLEKSRLLSDRFSAERPKGSFSTLEIQRTEQGDSAMYLCATLTGGEAFFGQGTRLTVV.